This TCR beta chain originates from a study of Ad26.COV2.S vaccination and SARS-CoV-2 variants. Study conclusions and caveats: Spike-specific TCR breadth ran higher among vaccine recipients than placebo recipients. There was reportedly substantial breadth in spike-specific CD8+ and CD4+ T cell responses after vaccination.

Germline V gives CDR1 SNHLY, CDR2 FYNNEI. The CDR3 loop spans 12 amino acids. Trimming pared 7 bases from V and 5 bases from J, leaving 6 bases between. Specified treatment: roughly 20 received Ad26.COV2.S at low or high dose, single or two shots; several received placebo; per-sample allocation not given. Day 63 following the first vaccine or placebo injection was when the samples were taken. On this clone itself: Its antigen is currently unknown.

Clones were read by immunoSEQ multiplex PCR, and TCRdb kept only the in-frame ones, dropping some. Of approximately 250,000 clones in the sample, 87% were seen once. Sequencing was performed on peripheral blood, taken in a trial of Ad26.COV2.S vaccine versus placebo. This sequence was found in a person between 18 and 60 years old who received the Ad26.COV2.S COVID-19 vaccine or a placebo. The chain joins TRBV2 to TRBJ1-6; D remains ambiguous. The DNA of the CDR3 is TGTGCCAGCAACCAAAATAATTCACCCCTCCACTTT. Translation: CASNQNNSPLHF.